The entry below gives a single T cell receptor (beta chain) sequence along with its context. The antigen remains undetermined. The CDR3 sequence is 15 residues long. V shed 1 base and J shed 4 bases, with 11 bases lying between them. Germline CDR1 and CDR2: SGHVS and FQNEAQ. These data belong to a study of T cell repertoires in cytomegalovirus infection. Study-wide results and limits: HLA-C-restricted CMV clonotypes gave the most frequent clonotype in two of eight donors.

TCRdb re-called the reads through MiXCR, storing one row per CDR3 protein. The sample records 250,000 to 400,000 distinct CDR3 sequences, around 25% being singletons. Specimen: cultured PBMCs, collected from culture after CMV antigen stimulation. The sequence derives from a human donor in good health (CMV status not recorded). Some clones in this sample may be carry-over from other donors' samples. This rearrangement joins TRBV7-8 to TRBJ2-1; D is uncertain. The CDR3, as DNA: TGTGCCAGCAGCTTAGGGTTGGGCCGTTACAATGAGCAGTTCTTC. Its protein is CASSLGLGRYNEQFF.